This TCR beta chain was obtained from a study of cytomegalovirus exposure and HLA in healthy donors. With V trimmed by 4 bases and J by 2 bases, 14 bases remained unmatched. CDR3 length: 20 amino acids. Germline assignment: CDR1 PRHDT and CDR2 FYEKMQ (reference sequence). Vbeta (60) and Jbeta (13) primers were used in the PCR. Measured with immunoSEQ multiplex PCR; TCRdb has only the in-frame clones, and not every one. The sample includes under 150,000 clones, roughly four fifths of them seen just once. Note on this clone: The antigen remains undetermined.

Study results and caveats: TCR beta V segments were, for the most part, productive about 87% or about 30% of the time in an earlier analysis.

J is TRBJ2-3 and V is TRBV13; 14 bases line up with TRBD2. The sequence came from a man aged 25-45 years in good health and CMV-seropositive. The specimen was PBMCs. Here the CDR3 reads CASSSRLAGGLNLFTDTQYF. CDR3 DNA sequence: TGTGCCAGCAGCTCCCGACTAGCGGGGGGGCTGAACCTCTTCACAGATACGCAGTATTTT. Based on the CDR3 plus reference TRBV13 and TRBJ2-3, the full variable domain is AAGVIQSPRHLIKEKRETATLKCYPIPRHDTVYWYQQGPGQDPQFLISFYEKMQSDKGSIPDRFSAQQFSDYHSELNMSSLELGDSALYFCASSSRLAGGLNLFTDTQYFGPGTRLTVL.